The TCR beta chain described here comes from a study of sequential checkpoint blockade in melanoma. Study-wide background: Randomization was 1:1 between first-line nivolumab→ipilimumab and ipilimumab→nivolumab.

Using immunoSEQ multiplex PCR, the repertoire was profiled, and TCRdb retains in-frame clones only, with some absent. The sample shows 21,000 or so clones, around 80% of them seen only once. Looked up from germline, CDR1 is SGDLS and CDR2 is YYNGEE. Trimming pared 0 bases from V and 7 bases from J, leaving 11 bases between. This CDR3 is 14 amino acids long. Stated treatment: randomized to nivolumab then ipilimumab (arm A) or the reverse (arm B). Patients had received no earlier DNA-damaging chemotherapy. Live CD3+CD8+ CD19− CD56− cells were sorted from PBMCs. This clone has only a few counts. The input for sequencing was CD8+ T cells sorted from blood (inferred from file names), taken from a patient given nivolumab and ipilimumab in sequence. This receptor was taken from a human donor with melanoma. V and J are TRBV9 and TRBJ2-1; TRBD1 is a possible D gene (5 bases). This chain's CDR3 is CASSVEAGWNEQFF. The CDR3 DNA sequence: TGTGCCAGCAGCGTAGAGGCAGGGTGGAATGAGCAGTTCTTC.